This TCR beta chain is from a study of Ad26.COV2.S vaccination and SARS-CoV-2 variants. Whole-study findings and limits: A substantial breadth of spike-specific CD8+ and CD4+ T cell responses after vaccination has been reported.

On this clone itself: Its matching antigen is unknown.

Treatment indicated: about 20 received Ad26.COV2.S at low or high dose, single or two shots; roughly five received placebo; per-sample allocation not given. The samples were gathered on day 63 after the first injection of vaccine or placebo. Measured with immunoSEQ multiplex PCR; TCRdb has only the in-frame clones, and not every one. Among approximately 460,000 clones, roughly nine tenths were seen once, and the ten largest hold about 1.5%. Sequencing was performed on peripheral blood, taken in a trial of Ad26.COV2.S vaccine versus placebo. This clonotype originated in a person aged 18-60 years who received the Ad26.COV2.S COVID-19 vaccine or a placebo.

The CDR3 nucleotides are TGTGCCAGTAGTATAGTAGAACTAGGGGACAGTTTTACTCAGCCCCAGCATTTT. It translates to CASSIVELGDSFTQPQHF. V and J are TRBV19 and TRBJ1-5; 7 bases fit TRBD1. V shed 1 base and J 6 bases; nucleotides not matched to a gene: 15. This CDR3 comprises 18 residues. Germline V CDR1 and CDR2: LNHDA, SQIVND (reference sequence).